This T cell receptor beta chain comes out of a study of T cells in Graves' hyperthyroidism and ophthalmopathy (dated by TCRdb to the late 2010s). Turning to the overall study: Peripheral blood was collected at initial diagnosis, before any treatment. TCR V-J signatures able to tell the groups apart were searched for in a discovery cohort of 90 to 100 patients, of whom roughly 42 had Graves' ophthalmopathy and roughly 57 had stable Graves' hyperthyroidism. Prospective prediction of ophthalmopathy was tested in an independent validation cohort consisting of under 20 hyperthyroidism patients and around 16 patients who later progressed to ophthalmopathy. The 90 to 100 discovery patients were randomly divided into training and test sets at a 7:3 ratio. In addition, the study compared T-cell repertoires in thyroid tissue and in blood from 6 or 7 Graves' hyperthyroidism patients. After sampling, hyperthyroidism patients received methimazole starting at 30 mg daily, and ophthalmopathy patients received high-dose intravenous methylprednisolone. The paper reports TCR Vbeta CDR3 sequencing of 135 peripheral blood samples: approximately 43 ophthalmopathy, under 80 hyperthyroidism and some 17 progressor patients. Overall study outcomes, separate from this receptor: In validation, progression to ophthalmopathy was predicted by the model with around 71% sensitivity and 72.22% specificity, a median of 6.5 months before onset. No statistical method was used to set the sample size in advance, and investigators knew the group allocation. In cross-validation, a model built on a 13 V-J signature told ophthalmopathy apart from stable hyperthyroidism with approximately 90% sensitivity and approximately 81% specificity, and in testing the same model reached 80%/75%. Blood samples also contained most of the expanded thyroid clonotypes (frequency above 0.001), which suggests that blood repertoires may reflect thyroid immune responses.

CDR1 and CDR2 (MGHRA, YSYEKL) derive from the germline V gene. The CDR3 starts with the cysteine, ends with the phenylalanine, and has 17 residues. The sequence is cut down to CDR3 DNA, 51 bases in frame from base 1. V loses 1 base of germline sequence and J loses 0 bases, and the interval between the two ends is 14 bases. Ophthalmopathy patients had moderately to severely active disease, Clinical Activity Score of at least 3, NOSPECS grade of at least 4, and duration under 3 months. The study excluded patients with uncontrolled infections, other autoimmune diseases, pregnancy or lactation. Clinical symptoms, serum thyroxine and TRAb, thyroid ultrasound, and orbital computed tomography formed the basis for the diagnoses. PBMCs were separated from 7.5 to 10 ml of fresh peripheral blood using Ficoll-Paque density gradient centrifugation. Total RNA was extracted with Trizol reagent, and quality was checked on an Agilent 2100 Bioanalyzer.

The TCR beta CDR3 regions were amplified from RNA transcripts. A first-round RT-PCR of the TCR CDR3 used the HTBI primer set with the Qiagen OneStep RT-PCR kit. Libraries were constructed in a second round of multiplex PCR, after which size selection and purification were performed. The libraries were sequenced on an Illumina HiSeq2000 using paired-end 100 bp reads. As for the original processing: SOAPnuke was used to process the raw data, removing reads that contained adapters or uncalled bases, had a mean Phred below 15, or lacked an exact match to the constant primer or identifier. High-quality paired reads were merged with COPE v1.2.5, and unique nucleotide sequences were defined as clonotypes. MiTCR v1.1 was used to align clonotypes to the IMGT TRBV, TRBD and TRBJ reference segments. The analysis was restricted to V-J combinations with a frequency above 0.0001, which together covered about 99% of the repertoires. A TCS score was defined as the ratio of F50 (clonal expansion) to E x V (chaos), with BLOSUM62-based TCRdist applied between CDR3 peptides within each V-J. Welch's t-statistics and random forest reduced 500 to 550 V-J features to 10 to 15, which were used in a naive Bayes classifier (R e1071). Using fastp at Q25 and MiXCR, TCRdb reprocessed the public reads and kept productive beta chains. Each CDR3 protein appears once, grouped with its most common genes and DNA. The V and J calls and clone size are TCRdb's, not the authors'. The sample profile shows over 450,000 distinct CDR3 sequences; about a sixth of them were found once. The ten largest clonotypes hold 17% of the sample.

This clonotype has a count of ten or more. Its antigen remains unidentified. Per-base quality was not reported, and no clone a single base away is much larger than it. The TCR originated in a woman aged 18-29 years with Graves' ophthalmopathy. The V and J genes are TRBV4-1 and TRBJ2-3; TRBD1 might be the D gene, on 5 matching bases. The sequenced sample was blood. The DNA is TGCGCCAGCAGCCAAGCGTACAAGGGGCCTAGCACAGATACGCAGTATTTT. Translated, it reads CASSQAYKGPSTDTQYF.